The following is a T cell receptor (beta chain) sequence with its context. What it binds is unknown. This entry belongs to a study of memory CD4+ T cells and cytomegalovirus serostatus. Findings and caveats of the study: CMV serostatus prediction reached median AUC 0.95, or 0.91 with US-trained model.

Here immunoSEQ multiplex PCR was the method, and the copy in TCRdb shows in-frame clones only, minus some. The table includes under 70,000 clones, 80% to 90% detected once. V was pared by 4 bases and J by 3 bases, with 11 bases between. Germline V gives CDR1 SGHDT, CDR2 YYEEEE. This CDR3 is built from 13 residues. The sort gate was single viable CD3+CD4+CD8-CD45RO+ cells for memory CD4+ T cells. Donors' CMV status reflects serum IgG against pp150, pp28, p38, p52. After thawing, CD4+ T cells were positively selected. This chain uses TRBV5-6 with TRBJ2-7; possibly TRBD1 for D (6 bases). Sequencing was performed on memory CD4+ T cells from blood. This clonotype originated in an adult in good health and CMV-seronegative. The CDR3 DNA reads TGTGCCAGCAGCCTTTGGGACATCTACGAGCAGTACTTC. Translating gives CASSLWDIYEQYF.